Listed here is a single TCR beta chain. The data originate from a study of blood T cell repertoires in COVID-19. The J segment lost 7 bases and the V segment lost 4 bases, leaving 6 bases of the junction unmatched. CDR1 is SGHRS, CDR2 YFSETQ, per germline. CDR3 size: 14 residues. Some clones are missing from TCRdb's copy, which holds only in-frame ones; the method was immunoSEQ multiplex PCR. The table records approximately 150,000 clones, around three quarters of them present only once. This TCR was recovered from a man aged 45-65 years with active or convalescent COVID-19. The chain links TRBV5-1 to TRBJ2-1; 9 nucleotides line up with TRBD2. The sample was peripheral blood. DNA for the CDR3: TGCGCCAGCAGCCAGACTAGCGGCTTTAATGAGCAGTTCTTC. Its protein is CASSQTSGFNEQFF.